These 9 T cell receptor beta chains were sequenced from one sample in a study of T cells after posttransplantation cyclophosphamide. The repertoire was sequenced with immunoSEQ multiplex PCR; TCRdb's copy has only in-frame clones and lacks some. The sample contains 32,000 or so clones, none of them singletons. Sample: PBMCs. The receptor source for this set is an older woman in good health, CMV-negative, and a related stem cell transplant donor.

This clone appeared many times. This chain links TRBV2 with TRBJ1-4, with TRBD1 matching over 7 bases. CDR1 and CDR2 from the germline V gene are SNHLY and FYNNEI. The CDR3 loop spans 16 amino acids. The ends lost 2 bases at V and 5 bases at J; junction bases unmatched: 8. CDR3 amino acids: CASSEKINRGNEKLFF. In DNA form, the CDR3 reads TGTGCCAGCAGTGAAAAGATTAACAGGGGAAATGAAAAACTGTTTTTT.

There are many counts of this clone. The gene calls are TRBV19 and TRBJ1-1; no clear D gene. This CDR3 is built from 12 residues. V was cut by 8 bases and J by 1 base, with 8 bases left in between. Germline V lookup: CDR1 LNHDA, CDR2 SQIVND (reference sequence). CDR3 DNA sequence: TGTGCCAGTGGTAGCAGGAACACTGAAGCTTTCTTT. Residues: CASGSRNTEAFF.

CDR3 sequence: CASSPGTGRETQYF. CDR3 coding DNA: TGCGCCAGCAGCCCCGGGACAGGGAGGGAGACCCAGTACTTC. The V gene is TRBV5-1, the J gene TRBJ2-5; 9 bases map to TRBD1. Trimming at V came to 4 bases and at J to 5 bases, leaving 6 bases not matched to a gene. The CDR3 is made up of 14 amino acids. Per germline, CDR1 SGHRS and CDR2 YFSETQ.

This clone came up many times. The J gene is TRBJ2-7, the V gene TRBV4-1; TRBD2 agrees at 7 bases. The junction had 5 bases not matched to a gene; V was cut back by 0 bases and J by 3 bases. This CDR3 is 15 amino acids long. The germline gives CDR1 MGHRA, CDR2 YSYEKL. CDR3 in DNA: TGCGCCAGCAGCCAAGATGCGGGGGTCAGCTACGAGCAGTACTTC. Residues: CASSQDAGVSYEQYF.

This clone was recorded many times. V and J are TRBV27 and TRBJ2-1; TRBD2 matches at 10 bases. The CDR3 length is 15 residues. CDR1 and CDR2 from the germline V gene are MNHEY and SMNVEV (reference sequence). V lost 3 bases, J lost 9 bases, and 8 bases stayed unmatched. The CDR3 reads CASSFAPSGSGEQFF. The CDR3 DNA is TGTGCCAGCAGTTTTGCGCCTAGCGGGAGTGGTGAGCAGTTCTTC.

The chain has TRBV5-1 and TRBJ2-6, with 9 positions matching TRBD1. There are 18 residues in the CDR3. CDR1 is SGHRS, CDR2 YFSETQ, per germline. The V and J ends lost 2 bases and 0 bases, in that order; junction bases with no gene match: 6. The chain's CDR3 is CASSFGTGPYSGANVLTF. The CDR3 DNA follows: TGCGCCAGCAGCTTCGGGACAGGGCCATACTCTGGGGCCAACGTCCTGACTTTC.

This chain uses TRBV4-1 with TRBJ2-3; 8 nucleotides line up with TRBD1. From germline, CDR1 is MGHRA and CDR2 YSYEKL. J lost 4 bases, V lost 4 bases, and 7 bases had no gene match. The CDR3 has 15 amino acids. CDR3 region: CASSRQGTPSDTQYF. CDR3 coding DNA: TGCGCCAGCAGCCGACAGGGGACCCCCTCAGATACGCAGTATTTT.

This clone was recorded at least ten times. The rearrangement links TRBV5-8 to TRBJ2-7; possibly TRBD1 for D (6 bases). V was clipped by 0 bases and J by 3 bases, with 10 bases between them. This CDR3 is 14 amino acids long. In germline, CDR1 is SGHTS, CDR2 YDEGEE. CDR3 residues: CASSLGGPYYEQYF. The CDR3, as DNA: TGTGCCAGCAGCTTGGGGGGGCCCTACTACGAGCAGTACTTC. Filled out from reference TRBV5-8 and TRBJ2-7, the complete variable domain reads EAGVTQSPTHLIKTRGQQATLRCSPISGHTSVYWYQQALGLGLQFLLWYDEGEERNRGNFPPRFSGRQFPNYSSELNVNALELEDSALYLCASSLGGPYYEQYFGPGTRLTVT.

This clone was counted many times. The chain uses TRBV5-6 and TRBJ2-7; 9 bases agree with TRBD1. J lost 4 bases, V lost 2 bases, and 4 bases had no gene match. CDR1 is SGHDT, CDR2 YYEEEE, per germline. CDR3 size: 14 residues. The CDR3 sequence is CASSFGTGRYEQYF. The CDR3, as DNA: TGTGCCAGCAGCTTTGGGACAGGGCGTTACGAGCAGTACTTC.